Listed below are T cell receptor beta chains from one sample, sequenced in a study of T-cell memory formation after mild COVID-19. TCRdb reanalysed the 5' RACE reads using MiXCR and keeps one entry per CDR3 protein. Here the sample spans under 200,000 distinct CDR3 sequences, more than 9% being singletons. The sequencing input was PBMCs or a T cell subset sorted from them (not recorded which). These receptors originate from a man younger than 35 who had mild COVID-19 (a few samples of this study predate the infection). Cell type and time point are not known. Both conserved end residues are part of each CDR3. A D gene is named only where the DNA matches it firmly. Part of the rows lack a size; the others show once, few, many or a class for expanded clones.

>.|.|TRBJ1-3|TRBV20-1
TGCAGTGAGCAGGCGGACCGGTGGGGAAACACCATATATTTT
CSEQADRWGNTIYF
>.|.|TRBJ1-2|TRBV7-2
TGTGCCAGCAGCTTAGGGTCAACTAGATATGGCTACACCTTC
CASSLGSTRYGYTF
>TRBD1|many|TRBJ2-1|TRBV5-5
TGTGCCAGCAGCATGTACAGGGGGACCTACAATGAGCAGTTCTTC
CASSMYRGTYNEQFF
>.|few|TRBJ1-1|TRBV7-9
TGTGCCAGCAGCTCGCACCACCGGAACACTGAAGCTTTCTTT
CASSSHHRNTEAFF
>TRBD2|.|TRBJ2-1|TRBV2
TGTGCCAGCAAGAAGATAGCGGGGGTCTCCTACAATGAGCAGTTCTTC
CASKKIAGVSYNEQFF
>TRBD2|once|TRBJ2-1|TRBV4-2
TGTGCCAGCAGCCGAAATCGACCGGGACTAACATACAATGAGCAGTTCTTC
CASSRNRPGLTYNEQFF
>.|.|TRBJ2-3|TRBV19
TGTGCCAGTAGTATCTACAGCCTGGCTAGCACAGATACGCAGTATTTT
CASSIYSLASTDTQYF
>TRBD2|few|TRBJ2-5|TRBV7-2
TGTGCCAGCAGCGCGGGAGCGGGGACCACCCAGTACTTC
CASSAGAGTTQYF
>.|few|TRBJ1-1|TRBV27
TGTGCCAGCAGTTTGAAAGGAGAGTGGGGAACTGAAGCTTTCTTT
CASSLKGEWGTEAFF
>TRBD2|few|TRBJ2-3|TRBV9
TGTGCCAGCAGCTCAACTAGCGGGGGACCTACAGATACGCAGTATTTT
CASSSTSGGPTDTQYF
>TRBD1|many|TRBJ1-1|TRBV12-3/TRBV12-4
TGTGCCAGCAGTTCGCAGGGGGCGGGTACTGAAGCTTTCTTT
CASSSQGAGTEAFF
>.|.|TRBJ2-1|TRBV20-1
TGCAGTGCTAGAGATAGGTCAGAAGTAGAGCAGTTCTTC
CSARDRSEVEQFF
>TRBD2|many|TRBJ2-1|TRBV7-2
TGTGCCAGCAGCTTAGTCCGGGCGGGGGGGCTCTCCTACAATGAGCAGTTCTTC
CASSLVRAGGLSYNEQFF
>.|few|TRBJ2-4|TRBV2
TGTGCCAGCAACAGGGTGGAAAACATTCAGTACTTC
CASNRVENIQYF
>TRBD2|few|TRBJ2-3|TRBV7-3
TGTGCCAGCAGCCTACAACTAGCGGGGGGCACAGATACGCAGTATTTT
CASSLQLAGGTDTQYF
>TRBD2|few|TRBJ2-7|TRBV7-2
TGTGCCAGCAGCACCCGGGGAAGCGGGGGACTAACCTACGAGCAGTACTTC
CASSTRGSGGLTYEQYF
>.|.|TRBJ2-5|TRBV9
TGTGCCAGCAGCGGAGGGACGGCCGTGCAAGAGACCCAGTACTTC
CASSGGTAVQETQYF
>TRBD1|few|TRBJ1-1|TRBV4-3
TGCGCCAGCAGCCAAGGGATAGGGGGCGGAAGAGGGACTGAAGCTTTCTTT
CASSQGIGGGRGTEAFF
>.|many|TRBJ2-6|TRBV3-1
TGTGCCAGCAGCCACCCCGCGGCCTCTGGGGCCAACGTCCTGACTTTC
CASSHPAASGANVLTF
>TRBD1|few|TRBJ2-1|TRBV11-2
TGTGCCAGCAGCTGGCGACAGGGCTCAATTTCCTACAATGAGCAGTTCTTC
CASSWRQGSISYNEQFF
>.|.|TRBJ2-3|TRBV7-3
TGTGCCAGCAGCCTAACGGGAAACTTCTACGATACGCAGTATTTT
CASSLTGNFYDTQYF
>.|few|TRBJ1-6|TRBV3-1
TGTGCCAGCAGCCCCTCCTGGCACGATTCACCCCTCCACTTT
CASSPSWHDSPLHF
>.|few|TRBJ2-5|TRBV6-2/TRBV6-3
TGTGCCAGCAGTTACTCGGACGGGACCCAGTACTTC
CASSYSDGTQYF
>.|few|TRBJ2-3|TRBV5-1
TGCGCCAGCAGCTTGGTTGGGTCGGGAGATACGCAGTATTTT
CASSLVGSGDTQYF
>.|.|TRBJ2-3|TRBV12-3/TRBV12-4
TGTGCCAGCAGGTTCCACACAGATACGCAGTATTTT
CASRFHTDTQYF
>.|many|TRBJ2-7|TRBV6-6
TGTGCCAGCAGCCGGGGCAGGGTGGAACAGTACTTC
CASSRGRVEQYF
>.|few|TRBJ1-2|TRBV28
TGTGCCAGCAGGAGCCCCCCTGAGGGAGGCTACACCTTC
CASRSPPEGGYTF
>.|.|TRBJ1-2|TRBV11-2
TGTGCCAGCAGCTTCAGACAGCTCCTTAGGGGATATGGCTACACCTTC
CASSFRQLLRGYGYTF
>.|many|TRBJ2-1|TRBV7-9
TGTGCCAGCAGCCCCTACAATGAGCAGTTCTTC
CASSPYNEQFF
>TRBD1|many|TRBJ2-1|TRBV6-5
TGTGCCAGCAGCTCCCAGGGGGCGCTTGGCAATGAGCAGTTCTTC
CASSSQGALGNEQFF
>.|few|TRBJ1-2|TRBV29-1
TGCAGCGTTGAAGAGGACAAAGGGGGCTATGGCTACACCTTC
CSVEEDKGGYGYTF
>.|many|TRBJ2-3|TRBV7-2
TGTGCCAGCAGCTACAAGGGTTTTGCAGATACGCAGTATTTT
CASSYKGFADTQYF
>.|.|TRBJ2-7|TRBV5-1
TGCGCCAGCAGCGGGGGGACAGTATACGAGCAGTACTTC
CASSGGTVYEQYF
>.|few|TRBJ1-2|TRBV29-1
TGCAGCGTTGAAGACAGGGTTGACTATGGCTACACCTTC
CSVEDRVDYGYTF
>TRBD1|.|TRBJ2-3|TRBV5-1
TGCGCCAGCAGCTGGGACAGGGGTCGTTATACGCAGTATTTT
CASSWDRGRYTQYF
>.|.|TRBJ1-4|TRBV5-1
TGCGCCAGCAGCAGGGGACGGTCAACTAATGAAAAACTGTTTTTT
CASSRGRSTNEKLFF
>.|few|TRBJ2-2|TRBV29-1
TGCAGCGTTGGAAAGGACACCGGGGAGCTGTTTTTT
CSVGKDTGELFF
>.|few|TRBJ1-3|TRBV9
TGTGCCAGCAGCACACAGGGTATCTCTGGAAACACCATATATTTT
CASSTQGISGNTIYF
>.|few|TRBJ1-1|TRBV5-1
TGCGCCAGCAGCCCGACGGGGGGGTGGGGGAACACTGAAGCTTTCTTT
CASSPTGGWGNTEAFF
>.|.|TRBJ2-5|TRBV18
TGTGCCAGCTCACCACAGGGGGAAGAGACCCAGTACTTC
CASSPQGEETQYF
>.|few|TRBJ2-5|TRBV5-1
TGCGCCAGCAGCTTGGCCCTGCAGAAACAAGAGACCCAGTACTTC
CASSLALQKQETQYF
>.|many|TRBJ1-1|TRBV5-6
TGTGCCAGCAGCTGGGGACCAGGTAACACTGAAGCTTTCTTT
CASSWGPGNTEAFF
>.|few|TRBJ1-1|TRBV7-9
TGTGCCAGCAACCCATCGGGTATGAACACTGAAGCTTTCTTT
CASNPSGMNTEAFF
>.|few|TRBJ2-2|TRBV24-1
TGTGCCGCCTCACCCGCGAACACCGGGGAGCTGTTTTTT
CAASPANTGELFF
>TRBD1|.|TRBJ1-6|TRBV6-4
TGTGCCAGCAGCCCAGCACCGGGACAGGGAACCCTCCACTTT
CASSPAPGQGTLHF
>.|.|TRBJ2-2|TRBV6-2/TRBV6-3
TGTGCCAGCAGAAACTCTATCGACACCGGGGAGCTGTTTTTT
CASRNSIDTGELFF
>.|few|TRBJ2-2|TRBV4-1
TGCGCCAGCAGCCCCGATAGACTAGTTTTCGGGGAGCTGTTTTTT
CASSPDRLVFGELFF
>.|many|TRBJ1-1|TRBV5-1
TGCGCCAGCAGCTTCTCGACCGGCATGAACACTGAAGCTTTCTTT
CASSFSTGMNTEAFF
>.|few|TRBJ1-2|TRBV7-5
.
CISVPEASLRDRGLLPENYGYTF
>TRBD1|many|TRBJ2-2|TRBV7-6
TGTGCCAGCAGCTCTTACAGGGGGCTCACCGGGGAGCTGTTTTTT
CASSSYRGLTGELFF
>.|.|TRBJ1-3|TRBV30
TGTGCCTGGGGAGTTGGCTCTGGAAACACCATATATTTT
CAWGVGSGNTIYF